This T cell receptor beta chain was profiled in a study of T-cell reconstitution after alpha-beta-depleted transplantation in children. Study outcomes and limitations: Where alpha-beta T cells came from about two months after transplant was reportedly several hundred expanded graft clones. T-cell counts and diversity at one year following transplant were attributed mainly to newly produced T cells.

Germline-derived CDR1 and CDR2 are DFQATT and SNEGSKA (reference sequence). The CDR3 loop spans 18 amino acids. Trimming cost V 3 bases and J 3 bases; bases outside gene matches: 14. This clonotype was detected many times. The target antigen is unknown. Unique molecular identifiers were incorporated when the TCRbeta library was constructed. TCRdb independently ran MiXCR on the PCR reads; one entry per CDR3 protein. The sample comprises 600,000 to 700,000 distinct CDR3 sequences, roughly 14% of which are singletons, and around 0.79% rests with the top ten. Sample: PBMCs, taken before TCRalphabeta/CD19-depleted stem cell transplant. This chain connects TRBV20-1 to TRBJ2-1, with 10 bases identical to TRBD2. This TCR was recovered from a girl aged 2 to 10 with congenital amegakaryocytic thrombocytopenia, due to receive a stem cell transplant. CDR3 nucleotide sequence: TGCAGTGCTAGCCCGACTAGCGGGTCTCCAAATGTCTACAATGAGCAGTTCTTC. Protein product: CSASPTSGSPNVYNEQFF.